The 12 T cell receptor beta chains reported below all come from one sample, sequenced in a study of blood T cell repertoires in COVID-19. Sequencing used immunoSEQ multiplex PCR; TCRdb keeps in-frame clones, though not all of them. The sample includes 97,000 or so clones, roughly 86% seen only once; the top ten take 3%. Input material: peripheral blood. The receptors shown here come from a man aged 50 to 60 with active or convalescent COVID-19.

The chain uses TRBV6-5 and TRBJ1-2; D gene uncertain. The CDR3 is made up of 13 amino acids. Germline V CDR1 and CDR2: MNHEY, SVGAGI. V lost 0 bases and J lost 5, with 7 bases in between. The CDR3 DNA reads as TGTGCCAGCAGTTACTCCGCAGGTTATGGCTACACCTTC. It translates to CASSYSAGYGYTF.

The chain uses TRBV15 and TRBJ2-7; 7 nucleotides align to TRBD1. The junction had 18 bases not matched to a gene; V was cut back by 0 bases and J by 4 bases. Per the germline V gene, CDR1 is LNHNV and CDR2 is YYDKDF (reference sequence). The CDR3 runs to 19 residues. The DNA for the CDR3 is TGTGCCACCAGCAGAGATCCCCGCCTACAGGGGCCTCCAGGGTACGAGCAGTACGTC. This gives the protein CATSRDPRLQGPPGYEQYV.

This chain connects TRBV9 to TRBJ2-3; no definite D call. Germline V CDR1 and CDR2: SGDLS, YYNGEE. V lost 0 bases and J lost 3, with 11 bases in between. The CDR3 has 15 amino acids. CDR3 sequence reads: CASSVDDTRTDTQYF. The DNA of the CDR3 is TGTGCCAGCAGCGTAGATGACACGCGTACAGATACGCAGTATTTT. Based on the CDR3 plus reference TRBV9 and TRBJ2-3, the full variable domain is DSGVTQTPKHLITATGQRVTLRCSPRSGDLSVYWYQQSLDQGLQFLIQYYNGEERAKGNILERFSAQQFPDLHSELNLSSLELGDSALYFCASSVDDTRTDTQYFGPGTRLTVL.

The V call is TRBV23-1, the J call TRBJ2-2, with D unclear. TRBV23-1 is classed as an ORF, of uncertain function. Trimming shortened V by 8 bases and J by 1 base, and 14 bases separated the two germline ends. This CDR3 is built from 15 residues. In nucleotides, the CDR3 is TGCGCCAGCGCCAACGGCAGGTTGAACACCGGGGAGCTGTTTTTT. Protein product: CASANGRLNTGELFF.

The rearrangement uses TRBV5-1 and TRBJ2-6, with TRBD1 as a possible D gene (6 bases). The CDR3 length is 16 residues. Between the trimmed V and J ends, which lost 1 base and 2 bases, there was a span of 10 bases. The germline CDR1 and CDR2 sequences are SGHRS and YFSETQ. Here the CDR3 reads CASSLQGGAGANVLTF. The CDR3 bases are TGCGCCAGCAGCTTGCAAGGGGGAGCTGGGGCCAACGTCCTGACTTTC.

This chain links TRBV28 with TRBJ2-5, with 16 nucleotides matching TRBD2. Germline CDR1 is MDHEN and CDR2 is SYDVKM. The CDR3 spans 18 residues. The V gene end was trimmed by 5 bases and the J gene end by 5 bases; junction bases not matched to a gene: 11. The chain's CDR3 is CASSLGTSGGAGMETQYF. As DNA, the CDR3 is TGTGCCAGCAGTCTAGGGACTAGCGGGGGGGCCGGGATGGAGACCCAGTACTTC.

The gene calls are TRBV7-9 and TRBJ2-5, with 8 bases matching TRBD1. CDR3 size: 14 residues. The ends lost 2 bases at V and 2 bases at J; junction bases unmatched: 1. Looked up from germline, CDR1 is SEHNR and CDR2 is FQNEAQ (reference sequence). CDR3 loop: CASSLTGGQETQYF. The CDR3 coding sequence is TGTGCCAGCAGCTTAACAGGGGGACAAGAGACCCAGTACTTC.

The rearrangement uses TRBV4-2 and TRBJ2-5; D may be TRBD2 (5 bases). The CDR3 consists of 12 residues. V lost 3 bases and J 5 bases, leaving 7 bases between the germline ends. Germline V lookup: CDR1 LGHNA, CDR2 YNFKEQ. The CDR3 spells CASSHPGETQYF. As DNA, the CDR3 is TGTGCCAGCAGCCACCCGGGGGAGACCCAGTACTTC.

The rearrangement joins TRBV4-2 to TRBJ1-2, with no clear D. The ends were cut back, 6 bases at V and 4 bases at J, with 9 bases in the middle. Germline values: CDR1 LGHNA, CDR2 YNFKEQ. CDR3 length: 12 amino acids. The CDR3 coding sequence is TGTGCCAGCAGTCAACCCTTCTATGGCTACACCTTC. Its translation is CASSQPFYGYTF.

This clone showed up just once. The chain recombines TRBV10-2 with TRBJ2-7; TRBD2 might be the D (7 bases). CDR1 and CDR2 from the germline V gene are WSHSY and SAAADI. V was pared by 3 bases and J by 1 base, with 10 bases between. The CDR3 runs to 14 residues. CDR3 sequence (DNA): TGCGCCAGCAGTGATGAGGGGGGGTCCTACGAGCAGTACTTC. Amino acid sequence: CASSDEGGSYEQYF.

This rearrangement joins TRBV11-1 to TRBJ2-5; TRBD2 matches 8 bases. The CDR3 is 14 amino acids. The V segment lost 5 bases and the J segment 5 bases; nucleotides outside the gene matches: 7. Per the germline V gene, CDR1 is SGHAT and CDR2 is FQDESV (reference sequence). CDR3 bases: TGTGCCAGCAGCCTCGGGACTAGGGGCGAGACCCAGTACTTC. Translation: CASSLGTRGETQYF. Looking up the rest from reference TRBV11-1 and TRBJ2-5 gives the full variable domain: EAEVAQSPRYKITEKSQAVAFWCDPISGHATLYWYRQILGQGPELLVQFQDESVVDDSQLPKDRFSAERLKGVDSTLKIQPAELGDSAMYLCASSLGTRGETQYFGPGTRLLVL.

The chain combines TRBV6-5 with TRBJ2-1; 10 nucleotides agree with TRBD2. The CDR3 runs 13 residues. CDR1 is MNHEY and CDR2 is SVGAGI in the germline V gene. The V segment lost 8 bases and the J segment 9 bases; nucleotides outside the gene matches: 7. The CDR3 coding sequence is TGTGCCAGCGAACTAGCGGGGTTGATTGAGCAGTTCTTC. Translated: CASELAGLIEQFF.